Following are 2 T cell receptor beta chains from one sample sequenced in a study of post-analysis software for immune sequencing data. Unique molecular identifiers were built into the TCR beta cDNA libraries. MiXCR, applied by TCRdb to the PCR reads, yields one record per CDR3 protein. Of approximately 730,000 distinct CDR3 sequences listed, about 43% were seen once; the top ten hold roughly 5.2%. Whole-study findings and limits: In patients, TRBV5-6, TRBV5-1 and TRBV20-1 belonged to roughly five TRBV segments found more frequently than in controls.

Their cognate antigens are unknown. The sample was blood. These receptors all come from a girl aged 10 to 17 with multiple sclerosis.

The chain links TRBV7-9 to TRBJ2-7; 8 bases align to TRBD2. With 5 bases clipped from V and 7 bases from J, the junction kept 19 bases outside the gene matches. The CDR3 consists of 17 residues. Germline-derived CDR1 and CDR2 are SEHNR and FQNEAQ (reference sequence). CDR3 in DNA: TGTGCCAGCAGCCCTCCGGTCCCGACTAGCGTCCCCGGGGAGCAGTACTTC. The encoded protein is CASSPPVPTSVPGEQYF.

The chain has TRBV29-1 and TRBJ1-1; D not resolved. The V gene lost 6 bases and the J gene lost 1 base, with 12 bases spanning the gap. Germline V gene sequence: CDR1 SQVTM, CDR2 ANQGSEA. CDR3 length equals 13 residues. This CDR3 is CSVGKTGNTEAFF. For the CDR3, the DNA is TGCAGCGTGGGAAAGACTGGGAACACTGAAGCTTTCTTT.